One sample yielded the 18 T cell receptor beta chains listed below, sequenced in a study of blood T cell repertoires in COVID-19. Profiled with immunoSEQ multiplex PCR; TCRdb holds only in-frame clones, not every one. Among around 500,000 clones listed, roughly 90% were seen once. Sample: PBMCs or T cells enriched from blood (not recorded which). These receptors all come from a woman aged 35 to 49 who had recovered from COVID-19.

This sequence joins TRBV6-2 or TRBV6-3 and TRBJ2-1; 7 bases are shared with TRBD1. V lost 5 bases and J lost 5; bases outside the gene matches: 6. The V gene's germline CDR1 is MNHEY and CDR2 SVGEGT. CDR3 length: 14 amino acids. CDR3 in amino acids: CASSKRTGDNEQFF. In DNA, the CDR3 is TGTGCCAGCAGTAAACGTACAGGGGACAATGAGCAGTTCTTC.

This sequence joins TRBV4-3 and TRBJ2-5; D is possibly TRBD2 (5 bases). Trimming removed 4 bases from V and 7 bases from J, with 22 bases in between. This CDR3 contains 16 residues. CDR1 is LGHNA and CDR2 is YSLEER in the germline V gene. This CDR3 is CASSLSALVARWTQYF. As DNA, the CDR3 is TGCGCCAGCAGCCTTTCCGCTTTGGTAGCGCGATGGACCCAGTACTTC.

This rearrangement joins TRBV5-1 to TRBJ2-1; 10 bases map to TRBD2. V trimming: 5 bases; J trimming: 4 bases; junction bases outside the gene matches: 6. The germline V gene encodes CDR1 SGHRS and CDR2 YFSETQ. The CDR3 spans 15 residues. The CDR3 reads CASSNGLAEYNEQFF. CDR3 DNA: TGCGCCAGCAGTAATGGACTAGCGGAATACAATGAGCAGTTCTTC.

The chain is built from TRBV2 and TRBJ1-2; D ambiguous. The V and J ends lost 11 bases and 0 bases respectively, with 13 bases between them. Germline-derived CDR1 and CDR2 are SNHLY and FYNNEI. The CDR3 totals 13 residues. CDR3 nucleotides: TGTGCCTCACACCTCAGGTCTAACTATGGCTACACCTTC. Translation: CASHLRSNYGYTF.

This chain connects TRBV28 to TRBJ1-1; a possible D gene is TRBD1 (6 bases). Germline loops: CDR1 MDHEN, CDR2 SYDVKM. The CDR3 contains 15 residues. Trimming pared 7 bases from V and 3 bases from J, leaving 18 bases between. CDR3 sequence: CASTRGGVEDTEAFF. DNA for the CDR3: TGTGCCAGCACGAGGGGGGGGGTGGAAGACACTGAAGCTTTCTTT.

V usage is TRBV5-4 and J usage is TRBJ2-7; 8 nucleotides line up with TRBD1. CDR1 is SGHNT, CDR2 YYREEE, per germline (reference sequence). The CDR3 consists of 14 residues. Trimming cost V 0 bases and J 3 bases; bases outside gene matches: 2. The CDR3 sequence is CASSLEQGVYEQYF. CDR3 nucleotides: TGTGCCAGCAGCTTGGAACAGGGGGTCTACGAGCAGTACTTC.

The J gene is TRBJ1-1, the V gene TRBV5-5; 10 bases are a match to TRBD1. J lost 5 bases, V lost 5 bases, and 6 bases had no gene match. Germline CDR1 and CDR2: SGHKS and YYEKEE (reference sequence). The CDR3 spans 14 residues. CDR3 residues: CASSSGQGMTEAFF. The CDR3 DNA reads TGTGCCAGCAGTTCGGGACAGGGGATGACTGAAGCTTTCTTT.

The gene calls are TRBV5-8 and TRBJ1-6; unclear D gene. V was cut by 4 bases and J by 7 bases, with 9 bases left in between. The CDR3 spans 13 residues. The germline gives CDR1 SGHTS, CDR2 YDEGEE. This CDR3 is CASSQTQNSPLHF. The CDR3 DNA reads TGTGCCAGCAGCCAGACTCAGAATTCACCCCTCCACTTT.

This rearrangement joins TRBV10-1 to TRBJ2-3, with 12 bases lining up with TRBD2. The J segment lost 2 bases and the V segment lost 6 bases, leaving 6 bases of the junction unmatched. CDR1 is WNHNN and CDR2 is SYGVQD in the germline V gene (reference sequence). This CDR3 has 16 amino acids. The CDR3 coding sequence is TGCGCCAGCAGCAAGCTAGCGGGAGGGATCACAGATACGCAGTATTTT. Translating it yields CASSKLAGGITDTQYF.

This clone was observed a few times. CDR3 residues: CASSLVQGAGYGYTF. The DNA for the CDR3 is TGTGCCAGCAGTTTAGTACAGGGGGCTGGGTATGGCTACACCTTC. V gene TRBV27 combines with J gene TRBJ1-2; TRBD1 matches 9 bases. V shed 2 bases, J shed 5 bases, and the junction held 6 bases outside the gene matches. This CDR3 region has 15 residues. Germline assignment: CDR1 MNHEY and CDR2 SMNVEV (reference sequence).

This chain connects TRBV5-1 to TRBJ1-2; TRBD1 is a possible D gene (5 bases). With 9 bases removed from V and 1 base from J, the gap between germline ends came to 10 bases. The CDR3 covers 12 residues. Looked up from germline, CDR1 is SGHRS and CDR2 is YFSETQ. The CDR3 protein is CATITGNYGYTF. Here the CDR3 DNA reads TGCGCCACTATTACAGGTAACTATGGCTACACCTTC.

The CDR3 DNA reads TGTGCCAGCAGTGAACGGCAGGATTCACCCCTCCACTTT. Translation: CASSERQDSPLHF. V usage is TRBV2 and J usage is TRBJ1-6; D is undetermined. The V and J ends lost 2 bases and 8 bases respectively, with 7 bases between them. The CDR3 covers 13 residues. The germline V gene encodes CDR1 SNHLY and CDR2 FYNNEI.

The chain employs TRBV4-3 and TRBJ2-3; D gene uncertain. V was pared by 0 bases and J by 2 bases, with 3 bases between. This CDR3 comprises 13 residues. Per the germline V gene, CDR1 is LGHNA and CDR2 is YSLEER. The CDR3 sequence: CASSQEYTDTQYF. The CDR3 coding sequence is TGCGCCAGCAGCCAAGAATACACAGATACGCAGTATTTT.

This chain connects TRBV5-4 to TRBJ2-1; TRBD2 matches 13 bases. The CDR3 contains 16 residues. V was pared by 3 bases and J by 12 bases, with 12 bases of the junction left unmatched. Germline lookup yields CDR1 SGHNT and CDR2 YYREEE (reference sequence). CDR3 nucleotides: TGTGCCAGCAGCTCAAGGACTAGCGGGGGTTCGGTGGGGCAGTTCTTC. The encoded protein is CASSSRTSGGSVGQFF.

The rearrangement uses TRBV4-3 and TRBJ1-2, with 7 positions matching TRBD1. The CDR3 runs 17 residues. CDR1 LGHNA and CDR2 YSLEER come from the germline V gene. V lost 2 bases and J lost 2; bases outside the gene matches: 11. CDR3 sequence: CASSQTRRTGLNYGYTF. The CDR3 bases are TGCGCCAGCAGCCAAACACGAAGGACAGGACTAAACTATGGCTACACCTTC.

About this clone itself: Distinct nucleotide sequences in the sample also encode this CDR3. V gene TRBV6-5 combines with J gene TRBJ1-2; TRBD1 might be the D (5 bases). V lost 6 bases and J lost 3, with 8 bases in between. The CDR3 contains 12 residues. CDR1 is MNHEY, CDR2 SVGAGI, per germline. CDR3 DNA sequence: TGTGCCAGCAGAGGACAAGACTATGGCTACACCTTC. Translation gives CASRGQDYGYTF.

The chain has TRBV4-2 and TRBJ2-1; 9 bases line up with TRBD2. The trim removed 5 bases at V and 0 bases at J, leaving 11 bases unmatched. The CDR3 loop spans 18 amino acids. Per the germline V gene, CDR1 is LGHNA and CDR2 is YNFKEQ. The CDR3 here is CASSSSGTDVSSYNEQFF. The CDR3 nucleotides are TGTGCCAGCAGCTCTAGCGGGACTGACGTGAGCTCCTACAATGAGCAGTTCTTC.

The chain has TRBV7-2 and TRBJ1-1; no clear D. CDR1 and CDR2 (germline): SGHTA, FQGNSA. Trimming took off 3 bases at V and 3 bases at J, with 14 bases between the two ends. The CDR3 sequence is 15 residues long. The CDR3 reads CASSFIEGLDTEAFF. The CDR3 nucleotides are TGTGCCAGCAGCTTTATAGAGGGTTTGGACACTGAAGCTTTCTTT.